This T cell receptor (beta chain) stems from a study of blood T cell repertoires in COVID-19. Sequencing used immunoSEQ multiplex PCR; TCRdb keeps in-frame clones, though not all of them. The repertoire has under 500,000 clones, around nine tenths of them found once; the top ten carry around 4.4%. The germline V gene encodes CDR1 SQVTM and CDR2 ANQGSEA. V lost 7 bases to trimming and J lost 5 bases, with 14 bases between them. The CDR3 sequence is 12 residues long. Sequencing used peripheral blood. The chain recombines TRBV29-1 with TRBJ1-1; D possibly corresponds to TRBD1 (6 bases). This clonotype originated in a woman aged 25 to 39 with acute or convalescent COVID-19. CDR3 sequence (DNA): TGCAGCGCCCCGAGGCAGGGGACTGAAGCTTTCTTT. This encodes CSAPRQGTEAFF.